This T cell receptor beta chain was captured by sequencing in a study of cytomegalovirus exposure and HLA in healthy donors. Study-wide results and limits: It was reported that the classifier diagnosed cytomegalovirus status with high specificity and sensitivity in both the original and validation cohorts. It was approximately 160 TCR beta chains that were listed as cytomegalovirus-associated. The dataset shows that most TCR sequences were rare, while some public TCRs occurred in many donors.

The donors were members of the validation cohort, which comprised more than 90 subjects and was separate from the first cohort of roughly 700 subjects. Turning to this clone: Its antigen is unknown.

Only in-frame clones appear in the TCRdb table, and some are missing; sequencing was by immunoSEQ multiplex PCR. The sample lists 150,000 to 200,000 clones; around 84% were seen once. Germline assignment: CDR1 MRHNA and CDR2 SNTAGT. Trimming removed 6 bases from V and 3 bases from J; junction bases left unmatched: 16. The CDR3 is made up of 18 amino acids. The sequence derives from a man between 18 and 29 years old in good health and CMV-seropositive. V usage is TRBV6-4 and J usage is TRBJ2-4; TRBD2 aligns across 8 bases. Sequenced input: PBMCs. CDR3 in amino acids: CASRHGWEAGVGKNIQYF. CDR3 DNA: TGTGCCAGCAGGCATGGGTGGGAAGCGGGAGTGGGCAAAAACATTCAGTACTTC.